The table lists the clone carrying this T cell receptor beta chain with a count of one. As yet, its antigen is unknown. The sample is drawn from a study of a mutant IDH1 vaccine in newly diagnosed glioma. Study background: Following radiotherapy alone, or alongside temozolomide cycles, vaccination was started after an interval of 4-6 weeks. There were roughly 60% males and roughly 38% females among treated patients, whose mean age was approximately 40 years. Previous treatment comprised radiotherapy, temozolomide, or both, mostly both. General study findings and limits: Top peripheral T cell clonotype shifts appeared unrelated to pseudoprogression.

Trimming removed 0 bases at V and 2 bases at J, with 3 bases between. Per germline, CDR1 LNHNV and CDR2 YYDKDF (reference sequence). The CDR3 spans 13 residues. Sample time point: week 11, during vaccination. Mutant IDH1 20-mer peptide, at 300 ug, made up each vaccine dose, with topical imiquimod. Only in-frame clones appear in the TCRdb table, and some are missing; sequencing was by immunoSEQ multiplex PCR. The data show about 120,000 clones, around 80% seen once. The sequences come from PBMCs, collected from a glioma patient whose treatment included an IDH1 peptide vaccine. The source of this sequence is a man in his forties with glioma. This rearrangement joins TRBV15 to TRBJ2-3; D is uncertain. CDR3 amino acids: CATSRDLTDTQYF. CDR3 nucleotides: TGTGCCACCAGCAGAGACCTCACAGATACGCAGTATTTT.